The clone carrying this T cell receptor (beta chain) was observed once. Its antigen remains unidentified. Relative to the germline gene, one junction end is altered; a read error may explain this. PCR was performed using 60 Vbeta and 13 Jbeta primers. Measured with immunoSEQ multiplex PCR; TCRdb has only the in-frame clones, and not every one. The data contain more than 85,000 clones, almost 75% of them seen just once; the ten biggest clones take up roughly 8%. The data were obtained in a study of cytomegalovirus exposure and HLA in healthy donors. Background on the study: T cells numbering about 179 million yielded some 100 million unique TCR beta sequences in an earlier analysis. Study results and caveats: Some 17,000 TCR beta sequences were associated with HLA alleles at 0.05 false discovery rate in a later analysis. Earlier analysis looked at TCR beta V segments, and most were productive about 90% or about 30% of the time.

There were likely unrecorded immune exposures, though donors were nominally healthy when sampled. Germline V gene lookup returns CDR1 SGHNT and CDR2 YENEEA. This CDR3 is built from 15 residues. This sequence was found in a man in his forties or fifties in good health and CMV-seronegative. The sample taken for sequencing was PBMCs. The rearrangement joins TRBV11-3 to TRBJ2-7; 11 bases line up with TRBD2. The CDR3 here is CASSLAGGSSYEQYF. DNA for the CDR3: TGTGCCAGCAGTTTAGCGGGGGGGAGCTCCTACGAGCAGTACTTC.